This record covers a single T cell receptor beta chain. This entry belongs to a study of shared clonotypes between healthy human individuals. J was trimmed by 5 bases and V by 2 bases; bases with no gene match: 5. Germline lookup yields CDR1 MNHNS and CDR2 SASEGT. CDR3 length: 15 residues. Some clones are missing from TCRdb's copy, which holds only in-frame ones; the method was immunoSEQ multiplex PCR. The repertoire consists of 2 million to 2.5 million clones, with 85% to 95% occurring once and the leading ten covering 0.13%. The chain is built from TRBV6-1 and TRBJ1-3, with 8 bases fitting TRBD1. This TCR was recovered from a man aged 18 to 29 in good health. The specimen sequenced was naive CD4+ T cells sorted from blood. Subset reported: CD45RA+ positively selected. DNA for the CDR3: TGTGCCAGCAGTGAAAGCAGGGGGCCAAGAAACACCATATATTTT. It is translated as CASSESRGPRNTIYF.